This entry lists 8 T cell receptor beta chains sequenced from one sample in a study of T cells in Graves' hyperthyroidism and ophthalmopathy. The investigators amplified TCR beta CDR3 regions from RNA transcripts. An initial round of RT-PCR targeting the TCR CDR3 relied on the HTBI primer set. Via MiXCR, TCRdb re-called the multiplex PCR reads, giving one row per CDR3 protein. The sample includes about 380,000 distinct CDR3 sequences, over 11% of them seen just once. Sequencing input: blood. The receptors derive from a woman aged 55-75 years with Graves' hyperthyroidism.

DNA of the CDR3: TGTGCCAGCATCGGGAACACCGGGGAGCTGTTTTTT. Protein product: CASIGNTGELFF. The rearrangement joins TRBV6-2 or TRBV6-3 to TRBJ2-2; the D is unclear. V lost 7 bases to trimming and J lost 1 base, with 4 bases between them. The CDR3 contains 12 residues. CDR1 is MNHEY and CDR2 is SVGEGT in the germline V gene.

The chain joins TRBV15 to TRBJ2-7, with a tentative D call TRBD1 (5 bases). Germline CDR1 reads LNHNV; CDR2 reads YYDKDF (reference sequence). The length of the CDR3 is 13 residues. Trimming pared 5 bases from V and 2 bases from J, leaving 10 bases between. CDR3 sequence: CATSAAGPYEQYF. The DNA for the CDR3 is TGTGCCACCAGCGCGGCAGGGCCCTACGAGCAGTACTTC.

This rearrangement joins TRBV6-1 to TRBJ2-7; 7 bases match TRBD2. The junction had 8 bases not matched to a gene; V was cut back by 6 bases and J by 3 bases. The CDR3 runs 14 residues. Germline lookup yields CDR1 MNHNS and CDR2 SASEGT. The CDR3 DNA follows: TGTGCCAGCAGCTTGCCGACTAGCTTCTACGAGCAGTACTTC. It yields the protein CASSLPTSFYEQYF.

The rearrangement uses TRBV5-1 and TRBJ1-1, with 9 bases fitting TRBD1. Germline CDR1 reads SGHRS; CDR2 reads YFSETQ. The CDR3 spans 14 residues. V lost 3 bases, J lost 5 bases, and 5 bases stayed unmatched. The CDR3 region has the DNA TGCGCCAGCAGCTGGGGACAGGGTCGGACTGAAGCTTTCTTT. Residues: CASSWGQGRTEAFF.

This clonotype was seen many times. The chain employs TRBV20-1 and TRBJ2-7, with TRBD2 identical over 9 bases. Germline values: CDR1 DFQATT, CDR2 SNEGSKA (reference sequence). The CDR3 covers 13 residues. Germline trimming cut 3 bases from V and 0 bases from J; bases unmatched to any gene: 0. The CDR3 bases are TGCAGTGCTAGTAGCGGGAGCTCCTACGAGCAGTACTTC. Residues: CSASSGSSYEQYF.

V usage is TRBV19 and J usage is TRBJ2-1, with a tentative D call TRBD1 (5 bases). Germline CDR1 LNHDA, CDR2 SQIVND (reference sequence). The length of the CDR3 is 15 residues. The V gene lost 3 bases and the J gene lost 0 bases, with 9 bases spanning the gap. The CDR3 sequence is CASSIIQASYNEQFF. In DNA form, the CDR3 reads TGTGCCAGTAGTATTATACAGGCCTCCTACAATGAGCAGTTCTTC.

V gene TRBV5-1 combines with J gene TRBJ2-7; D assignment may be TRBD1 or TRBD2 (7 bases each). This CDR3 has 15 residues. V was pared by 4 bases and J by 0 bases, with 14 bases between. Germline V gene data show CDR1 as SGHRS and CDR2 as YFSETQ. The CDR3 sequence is CASSRGDSPSYEQYF. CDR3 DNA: TGCGCCAGCAGCCGGGGGGACAGTCCCTCCTACGAGCAGTACTTC.

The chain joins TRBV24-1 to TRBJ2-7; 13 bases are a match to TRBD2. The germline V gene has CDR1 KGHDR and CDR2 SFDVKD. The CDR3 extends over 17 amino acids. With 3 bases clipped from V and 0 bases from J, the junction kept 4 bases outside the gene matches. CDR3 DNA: TGTGCCACCAGTGATCTGACTAGCGGGAGGTCCTCCTACGAGCAGTACTTC. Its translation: CATSDLTSGRSSYEQYF.